The 7 T cell receptor beta chains below all came from one sample that was sequenced in a study of blood T cell repertoires in COVID-19. Libraries were prepared by immunoSEQ multiplex PCR; TCRdb keeps only in-frame clonotypes and omits some of them. The table lists 110,000 to 150,000 clones, 65% to 90% of them singletons, with around 8.8% in the top ten. The specimen sequenced was peripheral blood. These receptors all come from a human donor in a cohort sampled during active COVID-19.

The chain combines TRBV15 with TRBJ2-5; D unclear. The CDR3 is 14 residues long. The V end lost 0 bases, the J end lost 2 bases, and 7 bases lay between the germline ends. Germline V gene sequence: CDR1 LNHNV, CDR2 YYDKDF (reference sequence). The CDR3 nucleotides are TGTGCCACCAGCAGAGATTCCCTTCAAGAGACCCAGTACTTC. It is translated as CATSRDSLQETQYF.

This clone was detected only once. CDR3 sequence reads: CASSPIGLAGGVEQFF. In DNA, the CDR3 is TGTGCCAGCTCACCGATCGGGCTAGCGGGAGGTGTAGAGCAGTTCTTC. The chain links TRBV18 to TRBJ2-1, with 11 bases matching TRBD2. Looked up from germline, CDR1 is KGHSH and CDR2 is LQKENI. The CDR3 totals 16 residues. Losses at the gene ends were 3 bases for V and 10 bases for J; bases not matched to a gene: 11.

This clone was recorded once. V is TRBV6-5 and J is TRBJ1-6; no firm D call. This CDR3 region has 16 residues. Between the trimmed V and J ends, which lost 2 bases and 0 bases, there was a span of 8 bases. The germline gives CDR1 MNHEY, CDR2 SVGAGI. The CDR3 sequence: CASSYARGSYNSPLHF. The CDR3 DNA reads TGTGCCAGCAGTTACGCCCGGGGCTCCTATAATTCACCCCTCCACTTT.

This sequence joins TRBV6-1 and TRBJ2-3; 9 bases are a match to TRBD2. The CDR3 is 16 amino acids. Germline CDR1 and CDR2: MNHNS and SASEGT. J lost 4 bases, V lost 2 bases, and 7 bases had no gene match. CDR3 nucleotides: TGTGCCAGCAGTGAAATTCCTAGCGGGAACGCAGATACGCAGTATTTT. Its translation: CASSEIPSGNADTQYF.

The V and J genes are TRBV3-1 (or the pseudogene TRBV3-2) and TRBJ1-2; tentatively, D is TRBD1 (6 bases). Germline CDR1 reads LGHDT; CDR2 reads YNNKEL (reference sequence). The length of the CDR3 is 14 residues. Trimming cost V 1 base and J 4 bases, with 10 bases left between them. In DNA, the CDR3 is TGTGCCAGCAGCCAAGGACAGGCGACCTATGGCTACACCTTC. Translated, it gives CASSQGQATYGYTF.

The chain couples TRBV28 to TRBJ2-1; TRBD1 matches at 9 bases. The CDR3 covers 15 residues. Germline CDR1 MDHEN, CDR2 SYDVKM. Unmatched junction bases numbered 8, after V lost 7 bases and J lost 4 bases. The CDR3 protein is CASTTGTGPYNEQFF. The CDR3 DNA reads TGTGCCAGCACCACCGGGACAGGGCCTTACAATGAGCAGTTCTTC.

V usage is TRBV29-1 and J usage is TRBJ2-3; 11 bases agree with TRBD1. Germline CDR1 SQVTM, CDR2 ANQGSEA. V was pared by 6 bases and J by 2 bases, with 10 bases of the junction left unmatched. There are 16 residues in the CDR3. This chain's CDR3 is CSVQPRTGGDTDTQYF. In DNA, the CDR3 is TGCAGCGTCCAACCTCGGACAGGGGGCGACACAGATACGCAGTATTTT.